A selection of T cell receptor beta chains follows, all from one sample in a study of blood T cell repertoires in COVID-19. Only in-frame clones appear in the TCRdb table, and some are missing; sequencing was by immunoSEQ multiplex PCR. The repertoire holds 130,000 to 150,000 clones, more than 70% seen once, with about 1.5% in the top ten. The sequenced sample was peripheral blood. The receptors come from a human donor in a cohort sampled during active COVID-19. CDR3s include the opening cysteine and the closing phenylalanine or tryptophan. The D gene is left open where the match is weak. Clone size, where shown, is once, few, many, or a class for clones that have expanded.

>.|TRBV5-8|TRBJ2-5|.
CASSPETGGWETQYF
TGTGCCAGCAGCCCTGAAACGGGGGGCTGGGAGACCCAGTACTTC
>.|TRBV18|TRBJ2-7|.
CASSPGAGDEQYF
TGTGCCAGCTCACCTGGGGCAGGGGACGAGCAGTACTTC
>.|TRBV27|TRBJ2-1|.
CASSLSTAPREQFF
TGTGCCAGCAGTTTATCGACGGCCCCGCGGGAGCAGTTCTTC
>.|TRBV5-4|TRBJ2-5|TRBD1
CASSRNRDREETQYF
TGTGCCAGCAGCAGAAACCGGGACAGGGAGGAGACCCAGTACTTC
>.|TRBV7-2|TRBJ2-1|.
CASSFDSKKHNEQFF
TGTGCCAGCAGCTTCGACAGTAAAAAACACAATGAGCAGTTCTTC
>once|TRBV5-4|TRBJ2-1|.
CASSSNRGFQNNEQFF
TGTGCCAGCAGTTCTAATCGGGGGTTTCAAAACAATGAGCAGTTCTTC
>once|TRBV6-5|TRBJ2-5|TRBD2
CASSPQGAGGQTQYF
TGTGCCAGCAGTCCTCAAGGCGCGGGGGGGCAAACCCAGTACTTC
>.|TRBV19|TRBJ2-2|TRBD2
CATTIGGEPGELFF
TGTGCCACCACGATCGGGGGGGAGCCCGGGGAGCTGTTTTTT
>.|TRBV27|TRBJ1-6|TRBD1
CASSFRDRNSPLHF
TGTGCCAGCAGTTTCCGGGACAGAAATTCACCCCTCCACTTT
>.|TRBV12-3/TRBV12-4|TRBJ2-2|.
CASSFGGGGQLFF
TGTGCCAGCAGTTTTGGGGGGGGCGGGCAGCTGTTTTTT
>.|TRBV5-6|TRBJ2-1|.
CASRPLGTSGDGNEQFF
TGTGCCAGCAGGCCCCTAGGTACTTCGGGGGATGGGAATGAGCAGTTCTTC
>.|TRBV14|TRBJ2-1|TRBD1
CASSLRGGSSYNEQFF
TGTGCCAGCAGCCTACGAGGGGGCAGTTCCTACAATGAGCAGTTCTTC
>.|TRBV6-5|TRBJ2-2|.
CASSYQAANTGELFF
TGTGCCAGCAGTTACCAGGCAGCGAACACCGGGGAGCTGTTTTTT
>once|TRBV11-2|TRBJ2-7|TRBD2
CASSSSGTSGGIEQYF
TGTGCCAGCAGTTCGAGCGGGACTAGCGGGGGGATCGAGCAGTACTTC
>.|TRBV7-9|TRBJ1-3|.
CASSLTDRGNTIYF
TGTGCCAGCAGCTTAACAGACAGGGGAAACACCATATATTTT
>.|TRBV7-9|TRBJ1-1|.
CASSLTDYTEAFF
TGTGCCAGCAGCTTGACAGATTACACTGAAGCTTTCTTT
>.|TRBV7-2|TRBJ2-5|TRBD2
CASSFASGGETQYF
TGTGCCAGCAGCTTTGCTAGCGGGGGAGAGACCCAGTACTTC
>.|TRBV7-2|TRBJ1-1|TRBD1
CATSQGAWTEAFF
TGTGCCACTTCACAGGGGGCATGGACTGAAGCTTTCTTT
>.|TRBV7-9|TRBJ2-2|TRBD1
CASLGQGARGELFF
TGTGCCAGCCTGGGACAGGGGGCAAGGGGGGAGCTGTTTTTT
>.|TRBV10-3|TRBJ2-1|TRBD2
CASRTSSEQFF
TGTGCCTCGCGGACTAGCAGTGAGCAGTTCTTC
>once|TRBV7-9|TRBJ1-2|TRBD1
CASSSNSDREGYGYTF
TGTGCCAGCAGCTCAAACTCGGACAGGGAGGGCTATGGCTACACCTTC
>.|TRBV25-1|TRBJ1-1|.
CASSDLDRDTEAFF
TGTGCCAGCAGTGACCTCGACAGAGACACTGAAGCTTTCTTT
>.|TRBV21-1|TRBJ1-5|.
CASTPGQGAICRNQPQHF
TGTGCCAGCACCCCGGGACAGGGGGCAATTTGTCGCAATCAGCCCCAGCATTTT
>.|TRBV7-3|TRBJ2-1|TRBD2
CASSLSASGHNEQFF
TGTGCCAGCAGCTTATCTGCTAGCGGCCACAATGAGCAGTTCTTC
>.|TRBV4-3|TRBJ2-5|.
CASSQGGGETQYF
TGCGCCAGCAGCCAAGGGGGCGGAGAGACCCAGTACTTC
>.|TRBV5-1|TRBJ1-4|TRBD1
CASSLLGQGRVEKLFF
TGCGCCAGCAGCCTCTTAGGACAGGGCCGTGTGGAAAAACTGTTTTTT
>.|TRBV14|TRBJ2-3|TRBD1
CASSQYGTGSQYF
TGTGCCAGCAGCCAATACGGGACAGGGTCGCAGTATTTT
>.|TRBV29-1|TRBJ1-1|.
CSVDLTGGAEAFF
TGCAGCGTTGACCTGACTGGGGGGGCTGAAGCTTTCTTT
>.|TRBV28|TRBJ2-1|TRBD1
CASSSGQIYNEQFF
TGTGCCAGCAGTTCGGGACAGATCTACAATGAGCAGTTCTTC
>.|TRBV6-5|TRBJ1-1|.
CASSYSRVTLNTEAFF
TGTGCCAGCAGTTACAGCAGGGTGACGTTGAACACTGAAGCTTTCTTT
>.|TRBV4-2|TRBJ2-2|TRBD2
CASSRGSRIAGAGELFF
TGTGCCAGCAGCCGAGGTTCGAGGATAGCGGGAGCCGGGGAGCTGTTTTTT
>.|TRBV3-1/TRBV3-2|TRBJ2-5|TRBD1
CASSPWDRGLRETQYF
TGTGCCAGCAGCCCTTGGGACAGGGGACTTCGAGAGACCCAGTACTTC
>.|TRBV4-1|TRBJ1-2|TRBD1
CASRGQGAGYTF
TGCGCCAGCCGGGGACAGGGGGCTGGCTACACCTTC
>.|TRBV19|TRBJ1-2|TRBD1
CASSTQTGGDYGYTF
TGTGCCAGTAGTACCCAGACAGGGGGCGACTATGGCTACACCTTC
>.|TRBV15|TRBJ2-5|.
CATSRDKADQETQYF
TGTGCCACCAGCAGAGATAAAGCGGACCAAGAGACCCAGTACTTC
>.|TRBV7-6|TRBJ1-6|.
CASSLSGGGNSPLHF
TGTGCCAGCAGCTTATCTGGCGGAGGGAATTCACCCCTCCACTTT
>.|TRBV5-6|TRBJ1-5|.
CASSLRDFNQPQHF
TGTGCCAGCAGCCTCCGGGACTTCAATCAGCCCCAGCATTTT
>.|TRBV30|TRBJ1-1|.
CACGPWGGRNTEAFF
TGTGCCTGTGGACCTTGGGGAGGCAGGAACACTGAAGCTTTCTTT
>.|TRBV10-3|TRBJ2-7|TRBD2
CAISESSSGYEQYF
TGTGCCATCAGTGAGTCGTCTAGCGGCTACGAGCAGTACTTC
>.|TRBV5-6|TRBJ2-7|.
CASSRTGPYEQYF
TGTGCCAGCAGCCGTACAGGGCCCTACGAGCAGTACTTC
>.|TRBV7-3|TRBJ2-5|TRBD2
CASSLTGGQETQYF
TGTGCCAGCAGCTTAACGGGGGGGCAAGAGACCCAGTACTTC
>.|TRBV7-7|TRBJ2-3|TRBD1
CASSQTGAGDTQYF
TGTGCTAGCAGCCAAACAGGGGCTGGAGATACGCAGTATTTT